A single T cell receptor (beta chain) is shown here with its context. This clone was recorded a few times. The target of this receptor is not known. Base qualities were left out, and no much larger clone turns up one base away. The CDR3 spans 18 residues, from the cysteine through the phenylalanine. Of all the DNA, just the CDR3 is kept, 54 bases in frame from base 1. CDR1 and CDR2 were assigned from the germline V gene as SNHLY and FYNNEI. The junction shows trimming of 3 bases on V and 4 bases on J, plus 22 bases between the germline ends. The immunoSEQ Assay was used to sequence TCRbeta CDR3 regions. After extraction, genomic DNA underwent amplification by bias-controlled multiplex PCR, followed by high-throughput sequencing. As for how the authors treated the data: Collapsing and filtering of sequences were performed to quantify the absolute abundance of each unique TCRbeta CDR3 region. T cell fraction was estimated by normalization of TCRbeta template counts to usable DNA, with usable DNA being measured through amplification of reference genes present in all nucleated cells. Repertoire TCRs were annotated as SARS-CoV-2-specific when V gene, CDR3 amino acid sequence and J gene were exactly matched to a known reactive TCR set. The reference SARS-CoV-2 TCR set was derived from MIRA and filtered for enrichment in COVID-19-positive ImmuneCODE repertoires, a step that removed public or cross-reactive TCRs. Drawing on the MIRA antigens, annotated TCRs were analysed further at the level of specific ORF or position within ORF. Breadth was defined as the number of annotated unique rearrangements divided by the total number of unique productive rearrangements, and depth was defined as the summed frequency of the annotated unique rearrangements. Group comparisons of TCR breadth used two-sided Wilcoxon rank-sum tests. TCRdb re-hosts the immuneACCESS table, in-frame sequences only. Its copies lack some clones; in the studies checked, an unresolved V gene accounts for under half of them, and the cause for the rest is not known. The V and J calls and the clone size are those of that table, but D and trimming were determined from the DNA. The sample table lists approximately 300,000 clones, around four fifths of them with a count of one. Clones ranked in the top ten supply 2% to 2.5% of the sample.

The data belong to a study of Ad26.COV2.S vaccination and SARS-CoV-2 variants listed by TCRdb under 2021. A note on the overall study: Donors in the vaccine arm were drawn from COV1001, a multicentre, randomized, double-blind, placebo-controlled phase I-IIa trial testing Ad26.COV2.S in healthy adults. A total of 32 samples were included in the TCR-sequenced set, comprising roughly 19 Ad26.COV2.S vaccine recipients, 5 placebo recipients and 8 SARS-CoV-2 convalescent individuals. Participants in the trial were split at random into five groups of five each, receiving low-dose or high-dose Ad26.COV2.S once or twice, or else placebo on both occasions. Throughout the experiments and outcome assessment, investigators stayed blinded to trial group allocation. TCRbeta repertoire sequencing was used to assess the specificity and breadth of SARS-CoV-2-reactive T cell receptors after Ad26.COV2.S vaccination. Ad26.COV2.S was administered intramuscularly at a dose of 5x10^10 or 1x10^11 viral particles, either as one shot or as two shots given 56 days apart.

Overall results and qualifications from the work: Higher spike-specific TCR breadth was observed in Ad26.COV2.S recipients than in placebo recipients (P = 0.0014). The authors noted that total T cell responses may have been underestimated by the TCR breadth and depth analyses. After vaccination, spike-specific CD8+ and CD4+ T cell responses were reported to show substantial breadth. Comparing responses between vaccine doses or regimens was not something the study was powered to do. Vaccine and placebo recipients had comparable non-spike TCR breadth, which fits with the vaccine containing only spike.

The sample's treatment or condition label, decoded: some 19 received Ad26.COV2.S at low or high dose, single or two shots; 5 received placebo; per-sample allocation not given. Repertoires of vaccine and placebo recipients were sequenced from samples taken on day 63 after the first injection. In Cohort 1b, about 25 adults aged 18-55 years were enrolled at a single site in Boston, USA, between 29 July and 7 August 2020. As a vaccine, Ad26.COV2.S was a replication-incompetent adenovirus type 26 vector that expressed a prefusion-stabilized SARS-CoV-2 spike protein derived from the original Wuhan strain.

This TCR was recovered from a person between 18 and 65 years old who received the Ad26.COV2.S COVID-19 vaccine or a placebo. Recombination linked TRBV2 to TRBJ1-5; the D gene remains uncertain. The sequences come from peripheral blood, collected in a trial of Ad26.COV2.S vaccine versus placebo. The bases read TGTGCCAGCAGTGACCCCAGGAGGCTGGGTAGGTTAAATCAGCCCCAGCATTTT. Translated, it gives CASSDPRRLGRLNQPQHF.